A selection of T cell receptor beta chains follows, all from one sample in a study of blood T cell repertoires in COVID-19. Sequenced by immunoSEQ multiplex PCR; TCRdb stores in-frame clones only, minus some. The sample has 25,000 to 35,000 clones; about 86% are singletons. Sequenced input: peripheral blood. All receptors derive from a human donor with active COVID-19. The donor label of this sample is uncertain. Both conserved end residues are part of each CDR3. The D gene is left open where the match is weak. Size is omitted from some rows. Given values are once, few, many or a class for expanded clones.

TRBV20-1	NA	TRBJ2-7	TRBD1	TGCAGTGCTATTGACAGGGGCGAGCAGTACTTC	CSAIDRGEQYF
TRBV19	NA	TRBJ2-3	TRBD1	TGTGCCAGTAGTATGACAGGGGGCGGGAATACGCAGTATTTT	CASSMTGGGNTQYF
TRBV7-3	once	TRBJ2-3	NA	TGTGCCAGCAGCCCTGTGGGGGCGGGGGTGACAGATACGCAGTATTTT	CASSPVGAGVTDTQYF
TRBV11-2	NA	TRBJ1-2	NA	TGTGCCAGCAGCCACCTTAGGGAGGGTGGCTACACCTTC	CASSHLREGGYTF
TRBV2	NA	TRBJ1-5	NA	TGTGCCAGTGCTACAGGAAATCAGCCCCAGCATTTT	CASATGNQPQHF
TRBV15	NA	TRBJ2-2	TRBD1	TGTGCCACCAGCAGAGAGGGCCACAGGGGGTTCGCGAACACCGGGGAGCTGTTTTTT	CATSREGHRGFANTGELFF
TRBV28	NA	TRBJ1-5	TRBD1	TGTGCCAGCGACAGGGGAAATCAGCCCCAGCATTTT	CASDRGNQPQHF
TRBV5-6	NA	TRBJ2-3	TRBD2	TGTGCCAGCAGCTTGGAAGGTGGGACTAGCGGGAGTTCAGATACGCAGTATTTT	CASSLEGGTSGSSDTQYF
TRBV2	NA	TRBJ1-4	NA	TGTGCCAGCAGTGAATACGGGGGGCTAAGTGAAAAACTGTTTTTT	CASSEYGGLSEKLFF
TRBV7-2	NA	TRBJ2-1	TRBD2	TGTGCCAGCAGCTTCAGCGGGAGGGCCTCTGAGCAGTTCTTC	CASSFSGRASEQFF
TRBV19	NA	TRBJ1-1	NA	TGTGCCAGTAGTATTTCCACTGCTAACACTGAAGCTTTCTTT	CASSISTANTEAFF
TRBV9	NA	TRBJ1-5	NA	TGTGCCAGCAGCGGTGAGGGAGGGGGTAGCAATCAGCCCCAGCATTTT	CASSGEGGGSNQPQHF
TRBV12-3/TRBV12-4	NA	TRBJ2-3	NA	TGTGCCAGCAGTTTATCGGGAACAGATACGCAGTATTTT	CASSLSGTDTQYF
TRBV5-1	NA	TRBJ1-2	NA	TGCGCCAGCAGCCCAGACAGTTCCGGCTATGGCTACACCTTC	CASSPDSSGYGYTF
TRBV6-2/TRBV6-3	NA	TRBJ2-5	NA	TGTGCCAGCAGTTACAGACATCGGGAGACCCAGTACTTC	CASSYRHRETQYF
TRBV18	NA	TRBJ2-7	NA	TGTGCCAGCTCACCCGGAGGGGACGAGCAGTACTTC	CASSPGGDEQYF
TRBV5-4	NA	TRBJ2-3	TRBD2	TGTGCCAGCAGCCTCGGGACTAGCGGGAGGGATACGCAGTATTTT	CASSLGTSGRDTQYF
TRBV7-3	NA	TRBJ2-2	TRBD2	TGTGCCAGCAGCTTAACCAGTTCGACTAGCATTGCCGGGGAGCTGTTTTTT	CASSLTSSTSIAGELFF
TRBV16	NA	TRBJ1-2	NA	TGTGCCAGCAGCCCTGCGACAAGAGCTAACTATGGCTACACCTTC	CASSPATRANYGYTF
TRBV7-2	NA	TRBJ2-2	TRBD1	TGTGCCAGCCGCCGGACAGGGGGAACCGGGGAGCTGTTTTTT	CASRRTGGTGELFF
TRBV9	NA	TRBJ2-1	TRBD2	TGTGCCAGCAGCGCCCTCCCCGGACTAGCGGGGAGTGAAGGCAATGAGCAGTTCTTC	CASSALPGLAGSEGNEQFF
TRBV9	medium-sized	TRBJ1-2	TRBD1	TGTGCCAGCAGCGGTAGGACAGGGAATGGCTACACCTTC	CASSGRTGNGYTF
TRBV6-1	NA	TRBJ2-2	NA	TGTGCCAGCAGTGAGCCCTCTAGGACCGGGGAGCTGTTTTTT	CASSEPSRTGELFF
TRBV6-2/TRBV6-3	NA	TRBJ2-7	NA	TGTGCCAGCAGTTACAATCAGGGGCGCTCTTTTTACGAGCAGTACTTC	CASSYNQGRSFYEQYF
TRBV20-1	NA	TRBJ2-7	NA	TGCAGTGCTAGGCAGAATTACGAGCAGTACTTC	CSARQNYEQYF
TRBV7-2	NA	TRBJ1-1	NA	TGTGCCAGCAGCCTCCAGGGATTAGGGGGCACTGAAGCTTTCTTT	CASSLQGLGGTEAFF
TRBV5-8	NA	TRBJ2-7	TRBD1	TGTGCCAGCAGCTTGCCCGGGACAGCACACGAGCAGTACTTC	CASSLPGTAHEQYF
TRBV29-1	NA	TRBJ2-7	TRBD2	TGCAGCGTTCTTAGCGGGGGGTCCTACGAGCAGTACTTC	CSVLSGGSYEQYF
TRBV11-3	NA	TRBJ2-1	TRBD1	TGTGCCAGCAGCCTTAGGGGGCATGAGCAGTTCTTC	CASSLRGHEQFF
TRBV5-6	NA	TRBJ2-7	NA	TGTGCCAGCAGCCCCGGTAGATCGTACGAGCAGTACTTC	CASSPGRSYEQYF
TRBV7-2	NA	TRBJ2-3	NA	TGTGCCAGCAGCTTAGATGGCGGGCTTGGCACAGATACGCAGTATTTT	CASSLDGGLGTDTQYF
TRBV18	NA	TRBJ1-1	TRBD1	TGTGCCAGCTCACCGCGACAGGGGGCAAACACTGAAGCTTTCTTT	CASSPRQGANTEAFF
TRBV4-3	NA	TRBJ2-3	TRBD2	TGCGCCAGCAGCCAACAAGCGGGGAGCACAGATACGCAGTATTTT	CASSQQAGSTDTQYF
TRBV28	NA	TRBJ2-1	TRBD1	TGTGCCAGCGGATCCCGGTGGGGACAGGGGGGCTACAATGAGCAGTTCTTC	CASGSRWGQGGYNEQFF
TRBV28	NA	TRBJ1-4	NA	TGTGGAGTCTTAAAAGGGGGTGCAACTAATGAAAAACTGTTTTTT	CGVLKGGATNEKLFF
TRBV10-2	NA	TRBJ2-3	TRBD2	TGCGCCAGCAGTGCGGGGGGGCTGAATACGCAGTATTTT	CASSAGGLNTQYF
TRBV3-1/TRBV3-2	once	TRBJ2-2	NA	TGTGCCAGCAGCCATCTCGTGGCAGGGGCCGGGGAGCTGTTTTTT	CASSHLVAGAGELFF
TRBV7-8	NA	TRBJ2-7	NA	TGTGCCAGCAGTCCAACCCCCGGCGGGGTAGGCTACGAGCAGTACTTC	CASSPTPGGVGYEQYF
TRBV14	once	TRBJ1-5	TRBD1	TGTGCCAGCAGCCCACGGACAGGGTATAGCAATCAGCCCCAGCATTTT	CASSPRTGYSNQPQHF
TRBV5-6	NA	TRBJ2-1	NA	TGTGCCAGCAGCTTGCAGATGTGGGAGCAGTTCTTC	CASSLQMWEQFF
TRBV19	once	TRBJ1-5	TRBD1	TGTGCCAGTAGTATCCCGGGGACAGGGGTACTTCCCCAGCATTTT	CASSIPGTGVLPQHF
TRBV12-3/TRBV12-4	NA	TRBJ1-1	NA	TGTGCCAGCAGTTTAACAGGGAACACTGAAGCTTTCTTT	CASSLTGNTEAFF
TRBV4-3	NA	TRBJ2-7	NA	TGCGCCAGCAGCCAAGAAGGGGGCTACGAGCAGTACTTC	CASSQEGGYEQYF
TRBV27	once	TRBJ1-1	NA	TGTGCCAGCAGTCCCCGGACAGTGGCTGGCACTGAAGCTTTCTTT	CASSPRTVAGTEAFF
TRBV5-4	once	TRBJ2-2	NA	TGTGCCAGCAGCTTCGGTCTAGCCATGACCGGGGAGCTGTTTTTT	CASSFGLAMTGELFF
TRBV7-9	few	TRBJ1-2	NA	TGTGCCAGCAGCTTAGCGGCTACAGGTCCCGGGGGCTACACCTTC	CASSLAATGPGGYTF